The entry that follows covers one TCR beta chain sequence. Its antigen is unknown. These data come from a study of T cell responses to AZD1222 COVID-19 vaccine. Study as a whole: Whether given at about 4 or about 12 weeks, second doses were pooled. General study findings and limits: Mapped onto spike, vaccine-associated CD4 TCRs spanned it and were dominant at 160-218 and 743-854. At study baseline, merely roughly 6 AZD1222 recipients were seropositive. Recipients of two AZD1222 doses showed rising Spike-specific TCR breadth and depth.

Germline values: CDR1 SGHRS, CDR2 YFSETQ. The CDR3 loop spans 14 amino acids. Trimming at V came to 2 bases and at J to 5 bases, leaving 4 bases not matched to a gene. Clones were read by immunoSEQ multiplex PCR, and TCRdb kept only the in-frame ones, dropping some. The sample has around 130,000 clones, roughly nine tenths seen once. This clonotype originated in an adult in good health. The sample was peripheral blood, taken on day 0 of AZD1222 vaccination. The rearrangement uses TRBV5-1 and TRBJ2-5, with 9 bases lining up with TRBD1. The CDR3, as DNA: TGCGCCAGCAGCTTACAGGGGGCTGGGGAGACCCAGTACTTC. Translation: CASSLQGAGETQYF. Using reference TRBV5-1 and TRBJ2-5 for the parts outside the CDR3, the full variable domain is KAGVTQTPRYLIKTRGQQVTLSCSPISGHRSVSWYQQTPGQGLQFLFEYFSETQRNKGNFPGRFSGRQFSNSRSEMNVSTLELGDSALYLCASSLQGAGETQYFGPGTRLLVL.